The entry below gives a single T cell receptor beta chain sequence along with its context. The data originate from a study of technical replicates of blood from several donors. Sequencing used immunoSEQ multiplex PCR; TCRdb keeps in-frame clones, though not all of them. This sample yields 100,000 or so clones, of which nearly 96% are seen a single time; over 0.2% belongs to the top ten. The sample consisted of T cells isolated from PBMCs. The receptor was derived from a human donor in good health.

This CDR3 is CASSSGQGRQETQYF. The CDR3 nucleotides are TGTGCCAGCAGCTCGGGACAGGGTAGACAAGAGACCCAGTACTTC. This chain joins TRBV7-9 and TRBJ2-5; 9 bases fit TRBD1. Per the germline V gene, CDR1 is SEHNR and CDR2 is FQNEAQ (reference sequence). V was pared by 4 bases and J by 2 bases, with 5 bases of the junction left unmatched. CDR3 length equals 15 residues.